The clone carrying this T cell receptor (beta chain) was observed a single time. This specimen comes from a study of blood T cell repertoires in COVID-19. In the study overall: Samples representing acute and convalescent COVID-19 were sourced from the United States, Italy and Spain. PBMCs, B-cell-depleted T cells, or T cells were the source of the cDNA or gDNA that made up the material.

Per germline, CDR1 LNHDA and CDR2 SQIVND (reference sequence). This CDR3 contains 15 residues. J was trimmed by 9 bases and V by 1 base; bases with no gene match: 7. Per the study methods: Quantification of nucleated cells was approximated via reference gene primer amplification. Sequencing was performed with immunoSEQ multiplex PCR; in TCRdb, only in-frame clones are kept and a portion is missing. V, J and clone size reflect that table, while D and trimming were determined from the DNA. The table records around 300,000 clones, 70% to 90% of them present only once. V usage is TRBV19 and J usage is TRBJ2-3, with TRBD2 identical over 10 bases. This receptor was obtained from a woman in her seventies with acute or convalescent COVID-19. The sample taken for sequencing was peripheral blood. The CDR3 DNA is TGTGCCAGTAGTATAGGAGCGGGGGGGCGTGAGACGCAGTATTTT. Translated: CASSIGAGGRETQYF.